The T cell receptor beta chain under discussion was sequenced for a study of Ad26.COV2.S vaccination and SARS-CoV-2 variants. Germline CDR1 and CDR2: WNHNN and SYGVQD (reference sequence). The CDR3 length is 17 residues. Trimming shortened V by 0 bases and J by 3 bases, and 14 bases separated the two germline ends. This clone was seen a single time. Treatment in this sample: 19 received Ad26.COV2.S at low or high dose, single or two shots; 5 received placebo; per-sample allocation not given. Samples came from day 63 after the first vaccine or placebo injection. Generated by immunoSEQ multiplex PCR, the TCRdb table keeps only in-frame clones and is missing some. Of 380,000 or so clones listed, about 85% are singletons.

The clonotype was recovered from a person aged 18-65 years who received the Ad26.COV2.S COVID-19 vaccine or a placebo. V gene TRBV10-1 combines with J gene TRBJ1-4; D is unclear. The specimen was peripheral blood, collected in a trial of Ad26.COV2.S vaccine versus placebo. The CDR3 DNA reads TGCGCCAGCAGTGAGTCCCCAAGGTTAGAACCTAATGAAAAACTGTTTTTT. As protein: CASSESPRLEPNEKLFF.